A selection of T cell receptor beta chains follows, all from one sample in a study of OX40 agonist ivuxolimab in advanced cancers. Clones were read by immunoSEQ multiplex PCR, and TCRdb kept only the in-frame ones, dropping some. The sample has several thousand clones; 76% are singletons. Sequenced here: CD4+ or CD8+ T cells sorted from blood, sampled in a trial of the OX40 agonist ivuxolimab. Every receptor here comes from an adult with an advanced solid tumor such as melanoma, head and neck, liver or kidney cancer. The CDR3 runs from the conserved cysteine through the conserved F or W. Size tells how often a clone was seen (once, few, many) or the class of an expanded clone, and some rows leave it out.

v_call	clone_size	j_call	cdr3_aa
TRBV5-8	NA	TRBJ2-4	CASSLGGDVRDF
TRBV9	NA	TRBJ1-3	CASSHYVSGNTIYF
TRBV7-9	NA	TRBJ1-4	CASSTKVGVNEKLFF
TRBV4-2	NA	TRBJ2-3	CASSQDRAGGTDTQYF
TRBV7-3	NA	TRBJ2-3	CASSQGTGWSTDTQYF
TRBV7-9	NA	TRBJ2-1	CASSSRLAGFDEQFF
TRBV18	NA	TRBJ2-7	CASSLAREYEQYF
TRBV7-9	NA	TRBJ2-1	CASSLDRGNEQFF
TRBV4-3	NA	TRBJ1-1	CASSLGMNTEAFF
TRBV30	NA	TRBJ1-1	CAWSAGPEAFF
TRBV6-1	once	TRBJ2-3	CASSEALAGGADTQYF
TRBV28	NA	TRBJ2-7	CASRLGQLYSYEQYF
TRBV5-1	NA	TRBJ2-1	CASSLNQAGGPRNEQFF
TRBV7-2	NA	TRBJ2-1	CASSLGLAGVGYLRDEQFF
TRBV27	once	TRBJ2-3	CASRTDPRTDTQYF
TRBV6-6	NA	TRBJ1-1	CASSYYNRAANTEAFF
TRBV28	NA	TRBJ1-4	CASSFRDGGNEKLFF
TRBV11-2	NA	TRBJ2-7	CASSLVFPGTDYEQYF
TRBV7-9	NA	TRBJ1-1	CASSLLGAGTEAFF
TRBV29-1	NA	TRBJ2-7	CSVCDAPAEQYF
TRBV19	NA	TRBJ1-2	CASSWGQGDYGYTF
TRBV19	NA	TRBJ2-7	CASSITGGSYEQYF
TRBV5-6	NA	TRBJ1-1	CASSLRGTEAFF
TRBV27	NA	TRBJ2-1	CASSLEGYNEQFF
TRBV9	NA	TRBJ2-1	CASSPHDRSSYNEQFF
TRBV19	NA	TRBJ2-3	CASSPRTSVKDTQYF